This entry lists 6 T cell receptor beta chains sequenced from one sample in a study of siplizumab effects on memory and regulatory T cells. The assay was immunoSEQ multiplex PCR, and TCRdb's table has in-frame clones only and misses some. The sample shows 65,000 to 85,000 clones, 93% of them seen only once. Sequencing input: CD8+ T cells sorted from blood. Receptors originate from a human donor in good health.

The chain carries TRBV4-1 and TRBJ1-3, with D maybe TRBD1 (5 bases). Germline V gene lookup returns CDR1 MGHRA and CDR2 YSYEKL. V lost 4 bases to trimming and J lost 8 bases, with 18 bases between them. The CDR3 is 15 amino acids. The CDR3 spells CASSLNTRDGDTIYF. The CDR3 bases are TGCGCCAGCAGCCTCAATACCAGGGATGGGGACACCATATATTTT.

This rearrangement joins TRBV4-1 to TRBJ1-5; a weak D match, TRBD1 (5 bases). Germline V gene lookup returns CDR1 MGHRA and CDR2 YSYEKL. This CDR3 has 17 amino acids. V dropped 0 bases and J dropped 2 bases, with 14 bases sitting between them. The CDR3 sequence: CASSQDTSGGGNQPQHF. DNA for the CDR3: TGCGCCAGCAGCCAAGATACTAGTGGGGGGGGCAATCAGCCCCAGCATTTT.

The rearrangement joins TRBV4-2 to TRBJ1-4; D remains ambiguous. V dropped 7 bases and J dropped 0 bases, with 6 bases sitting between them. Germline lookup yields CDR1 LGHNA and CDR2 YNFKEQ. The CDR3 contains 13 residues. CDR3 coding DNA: TGTGCCAGCACAGAGGCAACTAATGAAAAACTGTTTTTT. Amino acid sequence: CASTEATNEKLFF.

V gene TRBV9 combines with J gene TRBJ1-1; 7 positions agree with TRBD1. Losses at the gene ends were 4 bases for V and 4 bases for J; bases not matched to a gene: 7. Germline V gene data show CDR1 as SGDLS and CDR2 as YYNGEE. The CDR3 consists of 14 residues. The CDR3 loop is CASSQDRDFTEAFF. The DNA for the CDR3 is TGTGCCAGCAGCCAAGACAGGGATTTCACTGAAGCTTTCTTT.

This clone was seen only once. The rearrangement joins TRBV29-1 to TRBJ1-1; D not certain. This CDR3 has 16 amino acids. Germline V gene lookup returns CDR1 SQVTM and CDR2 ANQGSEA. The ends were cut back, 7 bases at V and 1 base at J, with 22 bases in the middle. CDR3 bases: TGCAGCGCCACCGGCTTAATGGACCTTGCGAACACTGAAGCTTTCTTT. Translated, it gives CSATGLMDLANTEAFF.

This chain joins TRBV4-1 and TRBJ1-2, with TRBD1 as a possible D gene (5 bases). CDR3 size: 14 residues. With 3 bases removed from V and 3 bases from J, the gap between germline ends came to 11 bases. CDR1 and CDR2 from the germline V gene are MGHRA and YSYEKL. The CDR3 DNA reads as TGCGCCAGCAGCCAGAGGGACGGGGACTATGGCTACACCTTC. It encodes CASSQRDGDYGYTF.